This TCR beta chain was documented in a study of T cells in Graves' hyperthyroidism and ophthalmopathy. General study points: Researchers found most expanded thyroid clonotypes above 0.001 in blood as well.

Template material for amplifying TCR beta CDR3 regions consisted of RNA transcripts. First-round RT-PCR targeting the TCR CDR3 was performed with the HTBI primer set. TCRdb re-called the multiplex PCR reads with MiXCR, one entry per CDR3 protein. This sample has more than 300,000 distinct CDR3 sequences, with under 20% found just once. Under 3 months was the duration of disease in ophthalmopathy patients, who also had a Clinical Activity Score of at least 3 and a NOSPECS grade of at least 4. Exclusions: uncontrolled infection, other autoimmune disease, pregnancy, lactation. The diagnostic basis comprised clinical symptoms, serum thyroxine and TRAb, thyroid ultrasound and orbital computed tomography. The CDR3 spans 10 residues. V was pared by 6 bases and J by 9 bases, with 8 bases between. This clonotype was counted at least ten times. Its cognate antigen is unknown.

The V and J genes are TRBV12-3 or TRBV12-4 and TRBJ1-1, with D unclear. The sequencing sample was made of blood. This receptor was taken from a man between 18 and 29 years old with Graves' ophthalmopathy. CDR3 residues: CASRQRQAFF. As DNA, the CDR3 is TGTGCCAGCAGACAAAGACAAGCTTTCTTT.